This TCR beta chain was identified in a study of blood T cell repertoires in COVID-19. Overall study: The study drew acute and convalescent COVID-19 samples from the United States, Italy and Spain.

This clone was recorded only once. The age range of participants was 18 to 89 years, with residence in approximately 25 US areas. Trimming left V 5 bases short and J 4 bases short, with 17 bases between. From germline, CDR1 is SGHAT and CDR2 FQNNGV. CDR3 length equals 15 residues. In the original workflow: For nucleated cells, counts were estimated from reference gene primer amplification. The assay was immunoSEQ multiplex PCR, and TCRdb's table has in-frame clones only and misses some. V and J calls and clone size are as listed in that table; D and trimming were resolved from the DNA. This table has 140,000 to 150,000 clones, 88% appearing once.

This receptor was taken from a woman in her twenties or thirties with acute COVID-19. The sequenced material came from PBMCs or T cells enriched from blood (not recorded which). The V call is TRBV11-2, the J call TRBJ2-5; no clear D. The CDR3 nucleotides read TGTGCCAGCAGCGCCTCCAACTGGGCATCAGAGACCCAGTACTTC. Protein: CASSASNWASETQYF.